These T cell receptor beta chains were read from a single sample in a study of blood T cell repertoires in COVID-19. Clones were read by immunoSEQ multiplex PCR, and TCRdb kept only the in-frame ones, dropping some. The repertoire holds more than 90,000 clones, 85% seen once, with 38% in the top ten. The sequenced material came from peripheral blood. These receptors were collected from a man older than 75 with acute or convalescent COVID-19. CDR3s include the opening cysteine and the closing phenylalanine or tryptophan. The order of the fields is clone size, V gene, J gene, D gene, CDR3 protein, CDR3 DNA. The D gene is left open where the match is weak. Clone size is given for some rows only: seen once, a few or many times, or a class if the clone is expanded.

clone size: -; V gene: TRBV7-6; J gene: TRBJ1-2; D gene: -; CDR3 protein: CASSRTVNYGYTF; CDR3 DNA: TGTGCCAGCAGCAGAACAGTTAACTATGGCTACACCTTC
clone size: -; V gene: TRBV9; J gene: TRBJ2-7; D gene: -; CDR3 protein: CASSLTSNSYEQYF; CDR3 DNA: TGTGCCAGCTCCCTTACTTCGAACTCCTACGAGCAGTACTTC
clone size: -; V gene: TRBV28; J gene: TRBJ2-3; D gene: TRBD2; CDR3 protein: CASSHAYQWTSGRTDTQYF; CDR3 DNA: TGTGCCAGCAGTCACGCTTATCAATGGACTAGCGGGAGAACAGATACGCAGTATTTT
clone size: -; V gene: TRBV6-5; J gene: TRBJ2-7; D gene: -; CDR3 protein: CASSYQSAGQPYEQYF; CDR3 DNA: TGTGCCAGCAGTTACCAAAGCGCGGGACAGCCCTACGAGCAGTACTTC
clone size: -; V gene: TRBV27; J gene: TRBJ1-2; D gene: TRBD1; CDR3 protein: CASSGGQGNYGYTF; CDR3 DNA: TGTGCCAGCAGTGGCGGACAGGGGAACTATGGCTACACCTTC
clone size: -; V gene: TRBV19; J gene: TRBJ1-5; D gene: -; CDR3 protein: CASSPSAGGNQPQHF; CDR3 DNA: TGTGCCAGTAGCCCTTCCGCGGGGGGCAATCAGCCCCAGCATTTT
clone size: -; V gene: TRBV3-1/TRBV3-2; J gene: TRBJ1-2; D gene: -; CDR3 protein: CASSPLRPKGRDTNYGYTF; CDR3 DNA: TGTGCCAGCAGCCCCTTACGGCCGAAAGGGAGGGACACTAACTATGGCTACACCTTC
clone size: -; V gene: TRBV19; J gene: TRBJ2-7; D gene: TRBD1; CDR3 protein: CASRGQGNYEQYF; CDR3 DNA: TGTGCCAGTAGAGGACAGGGTAACTACGAGCAGTACTTC
clone size: -; V gene: TRBV28; J gene: TRBJ1-5; D gene: -; CDR3 protein: CASSARTAGQPQHF; CDR3 DNA: TGTGCCAGCAGTGCGAGGACCGCGGGTCAGCCCCAGCATTTT
clone size: -; V gene: TRBV6-2/TRBV6-3; J gene: TRBJ1-1; D gene: -; CDR3 protein: CASSYLTGEVIFTTEAFF; CDR3 DNA: TGTGCCAGCAGTTACTTGACAGGAGAGGTGATTTTTACCACTGAAGCTTTCTTT
clone size: -; V gene: TRBV5-1; J gene: TRBJ2-2; D gene: -; CDR3 protein: CASSLSGNTGELFF; CDR3 DNA: TGCGCCAGCAGCCTTAGCGGGAACACCGGGGAGCTGTTTTTT
clone size: once; V gene: TRBV9; J gene: TRBJ2-1; D gene: -; CDR3 protein: CASSVGAGASGYNEQFF; CDR3 DNA: TGTGCCAGCAGCGTAGGTGCGGGGGCTAGCGGCTACAATGAGCAGTTCTTC
clone size: -; V gene: TRBV4-2; J gene: TRBJ2-5; D gene: -; CDR3 protein: CASSQEGGLRGETQYF; CDR3 DNA: TGTGCCAGCAGCCAAGAGGGGGGACTCAGGGGGGAGACCCAGTACTTC
clone size: -; V gene: TRBV5-1; J gene: TRBJ2-7; D gene: TRBD2; CDR3 protein: CASSLAGTKYEQYF; CDR3 DNA: TGCGCCAGCAGCTTGGCCGGGACTAAATACGAGCAGTACTTC
clone size: -; V gene: TRBV29-1; J gene: TRBJ2-5; D gene: -; CDR3 protein: CSVGPAGVGETQYF; CDR3 DNA: TGCAGCGTTGGTCCAGCAGGCGTTGGAGAGACCCAGTACTTC
clone size: once; V gene: TRBV15; J gene: TRBJ1-5; D gene: TRBD1; CDR3 protein: CATSRDRVGQPQHF; CDR3 DNA: TGTGCCACCAGCAGGGACAGGGTGGGTCAGCCCCAGCATTTT
clone size: -; V gene: TRBV7-9; J gene: TRBJ2-3; D gene: TRBD2; CDR3 protein: CASSPTGTSSSSTDTQYF; CDR3 DNA: TGTGCCAGCAGCCCTACCGGGACTAGCAGCTCTAGCACAGATACGCAGTATTTT
clone size: once; V gene: TRBV11-2; J gene: TRBJ2-1; D gene: TRBD2; CDR3 protein: CASTGGVEQFF; CDR3 DNA: TGTGCCAGCACGGGGGGGGTTGAGCAGTTCTTC
clone size: -; V gene: TRBV4-2; J gene: TRBJ2-1; D gene: -; CDR3 protein: CASSQAARAGSGNEQFF; CDR3 DNA: TGTGCCAGCAGCCAAGCCGCCCGGGCAGGGTCGGGTAATGAGCAGTTCTTC
clone size: -; V gene: TRBV15; J gene: TRBJ1-3; D gene: -; CDR3 protein: CATSAQSAGNTIYF; CDR3 DNA: TGTGCCACCAGCGCACAAAGCGCTGGAAACACCATATATTTT
clone size: -; V gene: TRBV28; J gene: TRBJ1-3; D gene: -; CDR3 protein: CASSLQYNTIYF; CDR3 DNA: TGTGCCAGCAGTTTACAGTACAACACCATATATTTT
clone size: -; V gene: TRBV6-1; J gene: TRBJ1-5; D gene: -; CDR3 protein: CASSEWEGRQPQHF; CDR3 DNA: TGTGCCAGCAGTGAATGGGAGGGACGTCAGCCCCAGCATTTT
clone size: once; V gene: TRBV25-1; J gene: TRBJ1-1; D gene: TRBD1; CDR3 protein: CASSGQGNTEAFF; CDR3 DNA: TGTGCCAGCAGTGGACAGGGAAACACTGAAGCTTTCTTT
clone size: -; V gene: TRBV6-2/TRBV6-3; J gene: TRBJ2-7; D gene: -; CDR3 protein: CASSYPTGTPSYEQYF; CDR3 DNA: TGTGCCAGCAGTTACCCCACTGGGACACCCTCCTACGAGCAGTACTTC
clone size: once; V gene: TRBV24-1; J gene: TRBJ2-2; D gene: TRBD2; CDR3 protein: CATSDHRTSGTGGELFF; CDR3 DNA: TGTGCCACCAGTGATCACCGGACTAGCGGGACAGGCGGGGAGCTGTTTTTT
clone size: -; V gene: TRBV29-1; J gene: TRBJ1-1; D gene: -; CDR3 protein: CSVSRVNTEAFF; CDR3 DNA: TGCAGCGTCAGCAGGGTGAACACTGAAGCTTTCTTT
clone size: -; V gene: TRBV9; J gene: TRBJ2-5; D gene: TRBD1; CDR3 protein: CASSADREQETQYF; CDR3 DNA: TGTGCCAGCAGTGCCGACAGGGAACAAGAGACCCAGTACTTC
clone size: -; V gene: TRBV19; J gene: TRBJ2-7; D gene: -; CDR3 protein: CASSTGQPDYEQYF; CDR3 DNA: TGTGCCAGTAGTACCGGACAGCCAGACTACGAGCAGTACTTC
clone size: -; V gene: TRBV19; J gene: TRBJ1-1; D gene: TRBD1; CDR3 protein: CASSKDRGNTEAFF; CDR3 DNA: TGTGCCAGTAGCAAGGACAGGGGGAACACTGAAGCTTTCTTT
clone size: -; V gene: TRBV27; J gene: TRBJ1-1; D gene: TRBD1; CDR3 protein: CASSFRDRGPAGTEAFF; CDR3 DNA: TGTGCCAGCAGTTTCCGGGACAGGGGTCCCGCTGGGACTGAAGCTTTCTTT
clone size: -; V gene: TRBV27; J gene: TRBJ2-7; D gene: TRBD2; CDR3 protein: CASSELAAYEQYF; CDR3 DNA: TGTGCCAGCAGTGAACTAGCGGCTTACGAGCAGTACTTC
clone size: -; V gene: TRBV23-1; J gene: TRBJ2-7; D gene: -; CDR3 protein: CASSRRQPLSYEQYF; CDR3 DNA: TGCGCCAGCAGTCGGAGGCAGCCCCTCTCCTACGAGCAGTACTTC
clone size: -; V gene: TRBV27; J gene: TRBJ1-3; D gene: -; CDR3 protein: CATWGGDGNTIYF; CDR3 DNA: TGTGCCACCTGGGGGGGAGATGGAAACACCATATATTTT
clone size: -; V gene: TRBV2; J gene: TRBJ2-2; D gene: -; CDR3 protein: CASSERLSSGELFF; CDR3 DNA: TGTGCCAGCAGTGAGAGACTCTCCAGCGGGGAGCTGTTTTTT
clone size: -; V gene: TRBV5-4; J gene: TRBJ2-7; D gene: TRBD2; CDR3 protein: CASSFPSGRAEQYF; CDR3 DNA: TGTGCCAGCAGCTTCCCTAGCGGGAGGGCCGAGCAGTACTTC
clone size: -; V gene: TRBV10-3; J gene: TRBJ2-2; D gene: TRBD2; CDR3 protein: CAIPIGSGRGELFF; CDR3 DNA: TGTGCCATCCCTATAGGCAGCGGGAGGGGGGAGCTGTTTTTT
clone size: -; V gene: TRBV19; J gene: TRBJ1-2; D gene: TRBD1; CDR3 protein: CASSGQGVGGYTF; CDR3 DNA: TGTGCCAGTAGCGGACAGGGGGTAGGAGGCTACACCTTC
clone size: -; V gene: TRBV10-3; J gene: TRBJ2-7; D gene: TRBD1; CDR3 protein: CAIGPGTGRYEQYF; CDR3 DNA: TGTGCCATCGGTCCCGGGACAGGGAGGTACGAGCAGTACTTC
clone size: once; V gene: TRBV6-5; J gene: TRBJ2-5; D gene: -; CDR3 protein: CASRRGRETQYF; CDR3 DNA: TGTGCCAGCAGACGGGGGAGAGAGACCCAGTACTTC
clone size: -; V gene: TRBV6-2/TRBV6-3; J gene: TRBJ2-3; D gene: TRBD1; CDR3 protein: CASSAIGTGVWLSGTDTQYF; CDR3 DNA: TGTGCCAGCAGTGCTATCGGGACAGGGGTTTGGCTGAGCGGCACAGATACGCAGTATTTT
clone size: -; V gene: TRBV29-1; J gene: TRBJ1-4; D gene: TRBD1; CDR3 protein: CSVEVDRGLGEKLFF; CDR3 DNA: TGCAGCGTTGAAGTGGACAGGGGGCTGGGTGAAAAACTGTTTTTT
clone size: -; V gene: TRBV7-2; J gene: TRBJ1-2; D gene: TRBD1; CDR3 protein: CASSSPGGAGGYTF; CDR3 DNA: TGTGCCAGCAGCTCCCCAGGGGGCGCAGGTGGCTACACCTTC
clone size: -; V gene: TRBV27; J gene: TRBJ2-7; D gene: -; CDR3 protein: CASSFDSTSPIYEQYF; CDR3 DNA: TGTGCCAGCAGTTTTGACAGTACCAGCCCGATCTACGAGCAGTACTTC
clone size: few; V gene: TRBV9; J gene: TRBJ2-2; D gene: TRBD2; CDR3 protein: CASRGGVASGNTGELFF; CDR3 DNA: TGTGCCAGCAGGGGGGGAGTGGCTAGCGGGAACACCGGGGAGCTGTTTTTT
clone size: -; V gene: TRBV5-1; J gene: TRBJ1-1; D gene: TRBD1; CDR3 protein: CASSSQGGGTEAFF; CDR3 DNA: TGCGCCAGCAGCTCCCAGGGGGGTGGCACTGAAGCTTTCTTT
clone size: -; V gene: TRBV28; J gene: TRBJ2-1; D gene: -; CDR3 protein: CASRKQGFNEQFF; CDR3 DNA: TGTGCCAGCAGGAAGCAGGGTTTCAATGAGCAGTTCTTC
clone size: -; V gene: TRBV19; J gene: TRBJ1-5; D gene: -; CDR3 protein: CASSVRDVDPQHF; CDR3 DNA: TGTGCCAGTAGTGTCCGGGATGTAGACCCCCAGCATTTT